This is a list of T cell receptor beta chains from one sample in a study of T cell clonotyping in hematopoietic cell transplantation. The repertoire was sequenced with immunoSEQ multiplex PCR; TCRdb's copy has only in-frame clones and lacks some. The table has about 10,000 clones, around 87% seen once. The specimen was peripheral blood mononuclear cells, collected before stem cell transplant. The receptors were gathered from a woman aged 45-65 years with chronic myeloid leukemia. Some clones in this sample may be carry-over from other donors' samples. Both conserved end residues are part of each CDR3. D genes are given only for firm matches. Not all rows give a size; the values are once, few, many and, for expanded clones, a class.

clone_size,j_call,d_call,v_call,cdr3_nt,cdr3_aa
-,TRBJ1-5,-,TRBV6-6,TGTGCCAGCAGTTACTCGGGAGGGGATAGCAATCAGCCCCAGCATTTT,CASSYSGGDSNQPQHF
few,TRBJ1-1,-,TRBV6-1,TGTGCCAGCAGTAAAGGGAGAGGGAACACTGAAGCTTTCTTT,CASSKGRGNTEAFF
-,TRBJ1-4,TRBD1,TRBV5-4,TGTGCCAGCACACGACAGGGGGTGAATGAAAAACTGTTTTTT,CASTRQGVNEKLFF
-,TRBJ2-1,TRBD2,TRBV19,TGTGCCAGTAGAGAGAGCCAAGGACTAGCGGGCTACAATGAGCAGTTCTTC,CASRESQGLAGYNEQFF
-,TRBJ2-1,TRBD2,TRBV5-5,TGTGCCAGCAGCTGGCGGACTAGCGGGACAAACAATGAGCAGTTCTTC,CASSWRTSGTNNEQFF
-,TRBJ2-7,TRBD1,TRBV6-5,TGTGCCAGCAGCCTCGACAGGGTTCGGCGCGAGCAGTACTTC,CASSLDRVRREQYF
-,TRBJ2-7,-,TRBV27,TGTGCCAGCAGTTTATCAGCCAGGCCCCACGAGCAGTACTTC,CASSLSARPHEQYF
-,TRBJ2-6,-,TRBV5-1,TGCGCCAGCAGCTTGAGTGGTGGATCTCTATCTGGGGCCAACGTCCTGACTTTC,CASSLSGGSLSGANVLTF
-,TRBJ1-2,-,TRBV30,TGTGCCTGGAGCCCAGAGGGACGGGACTATGGCTACACCTTC,CAWSPEGRDYGYTF
few,TRBJ2-3,-,TRBV20-1,TGCAGTGCGGAGGTGGGAGATACGCAGTATTTT,CSAEVGDTQYF
-,TRBJ2-7,-,TRBV29-1,TGCAGAGCTCTCCGGGACGGATACTACGAGCAGTACTTC,CRALRDGYYEQYF
-,TRBJ2-7,-,TRBV4-1,TGCGCCAGCAGCCAAGCACTCTCATCTACCTACGAGCAGTACTTC,CASSQALSSTYEQYF
-,TRBJ2-7,TRBD2,TRBV9,TGTGCCAGCAGCGTTAGCGGGAGTGGGGCCTACGAGCAGTACTTC,CASSVSGSGAYEQYF
once,TRBJ2-7,-,TRBV7-9,TGTGCCAGCGAGGGGGGGACAGTCTCCTACGAGCAGTACTTC,CASEGGTVSYEQYF
-,TRBJ2-1,TRBD2,TRBV13,TGTGCCAGCAGCGCGGGACTAGCGTTTGAGTACGAGCAGTTCTTC,CASSAGLAFEYEQFF
-,TRBJ2-1,TRBD2,TRBV28,TGTGCCAGCAGTCCAGCGGGAGGGGGCGATGAGCAGTTCTTC,CASSPAGGGDEQFF
-,TRBJ2-3,TRBD2,TRBV4-3,TGCGCCAGCAGCCAGGGACTAGCGGGAGTATTCGCAGATACGCAGTATTTT,CASSQGLAGVFADTQYF
-,TRBJ2-5,-,TRBV7-9,TGTGCCAGCAGCTCTTTTGAAGGAGTGGAGACCCAGTACTTC,CASSSFEGVETQYF
-,TRBJ2-7,TRBD2,TRBV7-2,TGTGCCAGCAGCGTTGGCGGGACTACTATAAGCTACGAGCAGTACTTC,CASSVGGTTISYEQYF
-,TRBJ1-2,-,TRBV7-9,TGTGCCAGCAGCCCCTCCTGGGCCCAGGAAAGTAATTATGGCTACACCTTC,CASSPSWAQESNYGYTF
-,TRBJ1-2,TRBD1,TRBV5-1,TGCGCCAGCAGCTTGGGACAGGGGCTAGGTGGCTACACCTTC,CASSLGQGLGGYTF
-,TRBJ2-1,TRBD2,TRBV5-1,TGCGCCAGCAGCTTGGTAGCGGGAGGACTAGGGTACAATGAGCAGTTCTTC,CASSLVAGGLGYNEQFF
-,TRBJ2-3,-,TRBV4-1,TGCGCCAGCAGCCTTCCAGCTAACAAGGGGGGACCAGATACGCAGTATTTT,CASSLPANKGGPDTQYF
-,TRBJ1-1,TRBD1,TRBV11-2,TGTGCCAGCAGCCGGCAGGGACAGGGGAACACTGAAGCTTTCTTT,CASSRQGQGNTEAFF
-,TRBJ1-1,-,TRBV6-5,TGTGCCAGCAGTGACGACAGGAACACTGAAGCTTTCTTT,CASSDDRNTEAFF
-,TRBJ1-1,TRBD1,TRBV30,TGTGCCTGGATCCCGGGGACAGTTGAAGCTTTCTTT,CAWIPGTVEAFF
few,TRBJ2-1,-,TRBV5-5,TGTGCCAGCAGCTTTTATGGCAATGAGCAGTTCTTC,CASSFYGNEQFF
-,TRBJ2-4,-,TRBV29-1,TGCAGCGTTGAAGGCCCTGGTCTTTTAGCCAAAAACATTCAGTACTTC,CSVEGPGLLAKNIQYF
-,TRBJ1-4,TRBD1,TRBV28,TGTGCCAGCAGTTTACAGGGGGGTAATGAAAAACTGTTTTTT,CASSLQGGNEKLFF
-,TRBJ2-1,-,TRBV7-2,TGTGCCAGCAGCTTAGGATGGAGGGCCTCTGAGCAGTTCTTC,CASSLGWRASEQFF
-,TRBJ2-2,-,TRBV5-4,TGTGCCAGCAGCTTTTCTGGGACCGGGGAGCTGTTTTTT,CASSFSGTGELFF
-,TRBJ1-5,-,TRBV7-8,TGTGCCAGCAGCCCCGGGACGGTGTATAGCAATCAGCCCCAGCATTTT,CASSPGTVYSNQPQHF
once,TRBJ2-5,TRBD1,TRBV2,TGTGCCAGCAGATCTCTGACAGGGGCGCAAGGAGAGACCCAGTACTTC,CASRSLTGAQGETQYF
once,TRBJ2-1,TRBD2,TRBV4-2,TGTGCCAGCAGCCCGACTAGCGGGAGGGCCTGGGTTGAGCAGTTCTTC,CASSPTSGRAWVEQFF
-,TRBJ2-1,-,TRBV5-4,TGTGCCAGCAGCTTGGTCGGGTGGAATGAGCAGTTCTTC,CASSLVGWNEQFF
-,TRBJ1-2,-,TRBV20-1,TGCAGTGCTAGATCTTTGTCTGGCTACACCTTC,CSARSLSGYTF
once,TRBJ2-7,TRBD1,TRBV28,TGTGCCAGCAGTTTAATTGGGACAGGGCACGAGCAGTACTTC,CASSLIGTGHEQYF
-,TRBJ2-5,TRBD1,TRBV5-1,TGCGCCAGCAGCTTGCCCGGGGCAGGGGGAGAGACCCAGTACTTC,CASSLPGAGGETQYF
once,TRBJ2-4,-,TRBV11-2,TGTGCCAGCTCGATTTTGGACATTCAGTACTTC,CASSILDIQYF
-,TRBJ2-7,-,TRBV23-1,TGCGCCAGCAGTCAAGTCAATTCCTCCTACGAGCAGTACTTC,CASSQVNSSYEQYF